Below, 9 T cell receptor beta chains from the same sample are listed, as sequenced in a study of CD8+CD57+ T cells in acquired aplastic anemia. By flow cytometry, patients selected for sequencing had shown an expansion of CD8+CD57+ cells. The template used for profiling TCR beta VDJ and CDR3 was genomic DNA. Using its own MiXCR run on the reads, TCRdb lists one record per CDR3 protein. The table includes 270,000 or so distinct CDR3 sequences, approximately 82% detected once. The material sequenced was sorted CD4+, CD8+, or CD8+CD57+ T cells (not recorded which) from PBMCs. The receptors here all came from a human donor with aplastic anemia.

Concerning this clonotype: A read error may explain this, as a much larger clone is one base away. CDR3 nucleotide sequence: TGCGCCAGCAGCCAGGAAGGGACTCGGCCCCAGCATTTT. Translating it yields CASSQEGTRPQHF. This chain uses TRBV4-1 with TRBJ1-5; D might be TRBD1 (5 bases). The CDR3 is 13 residues long. CDR1 is MGHRA and CDR2 is YSYEKL in the germline V gene. Trimming cost V 3 bases and J 9 bases, with 12 bases left between them.

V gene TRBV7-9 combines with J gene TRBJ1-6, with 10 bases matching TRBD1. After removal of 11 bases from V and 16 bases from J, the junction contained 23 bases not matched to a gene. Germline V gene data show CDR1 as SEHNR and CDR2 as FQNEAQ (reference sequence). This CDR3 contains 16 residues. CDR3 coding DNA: TGTGCCGGACAGGGGGACAGGGAGACCCAGTACTCCGGGCTCCACTTT. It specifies CAGQGDRETQYSGLHF. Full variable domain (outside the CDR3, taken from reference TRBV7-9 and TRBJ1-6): DTGVSQNPRHKITKRGQNVTFRCDPISEHNRLYWYRQTLGQGPEFLTYFQNEAQLEKSRLLSDRFSAERPKGSFSTLEIQRTEQGDSAMYLCAGQGDRETQYSGLHFGNGTRLTVT.

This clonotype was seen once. CDR3: CASGLEAANTEAFF. In DNA, the CDR3 is TGTGCCAGCGGGTTGGAGGCGGCGAACACTGAAGCTTTCTTT. This chain joins TRBV5-4 and TRBJ1-1; D not resolved. V was pared by 7 bases and J by 1 base, with 14 bases between. CDR3 length: 14 amino acids. Per germline, CDR1 SGHNT and CDR2 YYREEE (reference sequence).

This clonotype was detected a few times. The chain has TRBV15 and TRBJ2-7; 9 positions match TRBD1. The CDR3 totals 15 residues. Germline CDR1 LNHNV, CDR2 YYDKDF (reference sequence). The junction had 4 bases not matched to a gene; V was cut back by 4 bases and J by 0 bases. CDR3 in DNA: TGTGCCACCAGCAAGGGGACAGGGTACTCCTACGAGCAGTACTTC. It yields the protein CATSKGTGYSYEQYF. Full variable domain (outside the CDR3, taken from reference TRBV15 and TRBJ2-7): DAMVIQNPRYQVTQFGKPVTLSCSQTLNHNVMYWYQQKSSQAPKLLFHYYDKDFNNEADTPDNFQSRRPNTSFCFLDIRSPGLGDTAMYLCATSKGTGYSYEQYFGPGTRLTVT.

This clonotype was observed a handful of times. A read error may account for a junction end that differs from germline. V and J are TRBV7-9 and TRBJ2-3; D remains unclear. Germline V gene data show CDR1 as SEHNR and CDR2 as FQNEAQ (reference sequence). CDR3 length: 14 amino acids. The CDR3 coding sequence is TGTGCCAGCAGCTCCGCAGATACGCAGGATTTTGGCCCATTT. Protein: CASSSADTQDFGPF.

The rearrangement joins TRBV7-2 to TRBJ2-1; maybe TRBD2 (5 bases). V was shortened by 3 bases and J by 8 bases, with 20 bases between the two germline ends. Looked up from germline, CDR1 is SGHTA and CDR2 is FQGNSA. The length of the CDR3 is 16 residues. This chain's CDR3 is CASSLKGSGGCDEQFF. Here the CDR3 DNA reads TGTGCCAGCAGCTTGAAAGGGAGCGGCGGGTGCGATGAGCAGTTCTTC.

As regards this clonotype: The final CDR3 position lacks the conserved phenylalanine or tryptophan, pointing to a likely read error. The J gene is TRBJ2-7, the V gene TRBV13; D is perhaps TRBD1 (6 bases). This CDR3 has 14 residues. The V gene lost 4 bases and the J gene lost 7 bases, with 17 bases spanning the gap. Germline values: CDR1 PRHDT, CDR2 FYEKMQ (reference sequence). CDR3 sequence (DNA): TGTGCCAGCAGCTCAGGGGCGCGCCTAGGGGAGCAGTACTCC. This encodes CASSSGARLGEQYS.

DNA of the CDR3: TGTGCCAGCAGCTTAGCAGCGGGTCCCGATACGCAGTATTTTTTT. It translates to CASSLAAGPDTQYFF. The chain uses TRBV7-8 and TRBJ2-2, with D tentatively TRBD2 (6 bases). This CDR3 comprises 15 residues. V was clipped by 0 bases and J by 17 bases, with 22 bases between them. Germline V gene data show CDR1 as SGHVS and CDR2 as FQNEAQ.

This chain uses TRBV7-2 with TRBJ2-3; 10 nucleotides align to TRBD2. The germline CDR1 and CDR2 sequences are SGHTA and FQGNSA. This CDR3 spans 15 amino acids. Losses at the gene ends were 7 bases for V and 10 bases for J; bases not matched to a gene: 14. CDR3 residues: CASTEPAGGPFAQYF. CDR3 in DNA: TGTGCCAGCACCGAACCAGCGGGGGGGCCATTTGCGCAGTATTTT.